This passage covers 25 T cell receptor beta chains from one sample sequenced in a study of identical twins. TCRdb recomputed calls from the 5' RACE reads with MiXCR, one row per CDR3 protein. The sample lists nearly 900,000 distinct CDR3 sequences; more than 9% were seen once. In addition, the sample was reused for a study of yellow fever vaccine responses in identical twins.

Specimen: PBMCs. The receptors come from a woman aged 18-29 years in good health.

The chain links TRBV19 to TRBJ2-1; 8 nucleotides agree with TRBD2. This CDR3 is 13 amino acids long. Trimming took 7 bases from V and 6 from J; bases not matched to a gene: 5. Germline values: CDR1 LNHDA, CDR2 SQIVND (reference sequence). The CDR3 here is CASNSGNLNEQFF. The CDR3 DNA is TGTGCCAGTAATAGCGGGAATCTCAATGAGCAGTTCTTC.

In DNA, the CDR3 is TGTGCCAGCAGCCCGGGACAGGGGGCAAATGAAAAACTGTTTTTT. Translated, it gives CASSPGQGANEKLFF. This chain uses TRBV7-9 with TRBJ1-4, with 12 bases identical to TRBD1. The CDR3 extends over 15 amino acids. Germline CDR1 reads SEHNR; CDR2 reads FQNEAQ (reference sequence). The ends lost 5 bases at V and 5 bases at J; junction bases unmatched: 3.

This clonotype was recorded many times. The V and J genes are TRBV2 and TRBJ2-1, with 7 bases identical to TRBD2. V was clipped by 7 bases and J by 7 bases; unmatched bases: 13. In germline, CDR1 is SNHLY, CDR2 FYNNEI. The CDR3 has 15 amino acids. The CDR3 here is CASIASAGAENEQFF. The DNA of the CDR3 is TGTGCCAGCATAGCGTCGGCGGGAGCCGAAAATGAGCAGTTCTTC. The whole variable domain, filled in from reference TRBV2 and TRBJ2-1, reads EPEVTQTPSHQVTQMGQEVILRCVPISNHLYFYWYRQILGQKVEFLVSFYNNEISEKSEIFDDQFSVERPDGSNFTLKIRSTKLEDSAMYFCASIASAGAENEQFFGPGTRLTVL.

As DNA, the CDR3 is TGTGCCAGCGCGACAGGGGTTGGAAACACCATATATTTT. Residues: CASATGVGNTIYF. The chain has TRBV28 and TRBJ1-3; 8 nucleotides agree with TRBD1. Per germline, CDR1 MDHEN and CDR2 SYDVKM. V lost 8 bases to trimming and J lost 3 bases; unmatched junction nucleotides: 3. This CDR3 has 13 amino acids.

This clonotype came up a few times. The V call is TRBV9, the J call TRBJ1-5; D ambiguous. Trimming removed 0 bases from V and 2 bases from J, with 12 bases in between. The germline CDR1 and CDR2 sequences are SGDLS and YYNGEE. CDR3 length equals 16 residues. The CDR3 coding sequence is TGTGCCAGCAGCGTAGTTATGGGATTGTGCAATCAGCCCCAGCATTTT. Its protein is CASSVVMGLCNQPQHF.

This clonotype showed up just a few times. The chain employs TRBV20-1 and TRBJ2-7, with TRBD2 matching over 10 bases. Germline V lookup: CDR1 DFQATT, CDR2 SNEGSKA (reference sequence). Trimming removed 2 bases from V and 0 bases from J; junction bases left unmatched: 4. The CDR3 extends over 15 amino acids. CDR3 bases: TGCAGTGCTAGAAGGACTAGCGGTAGCTCCTACGAGCAGTACTTC. This encodes CSARRTSGSSYEQYF.

This clonotype showed up many times. This chain uses TRBV7-2 with TRBJ2-4; no firm D call. This CDR3 region has 15 residues. The ends were cut back, 3 bases at V and 1 base at J, with 10 bases in the middle. CDR1 and CDR2 (germline): SGHTA, FQGNSA. The DNA of the CDR3 is TGTGCCAGCAGCTTCTTGGTTGGGGCCAAAAACATTCAGTACTTC. Translated: CASSFLVGAKNIQYF. Full variable domain (missing parts from reference TRBV7-2 and TRBJ2-4): GAGVSQSPSNKVTEKGKDVELRCDPISGHTALYWYRQSLGQGLEFLIYFQGNSAPDKSGLPSDRFSAERTGGSVSTLTIQRTQQEDSAVYLCASSFLVGAKNIQYFGAGTRLSVL.

The V gene is TRBV12-3 or TRBV12-4, the J gene TRBJ2-2; 10 bases map to TRBD1. The junction had 7 bases not matched to a gene; V was cut back by 6 bases and J by 6 bases. The CDR3 extends over 15 amino acids. The CDR3: CASSSDRGPAGELFF. CDR3 DNA: TGTGCCAGCAGCTCAGACAGGGGGCCGGCCGGGGAGCTGTTTTTT.

This clonotype was recorded many times. V and J are TRBV7-3 and TRBJ2-1, with 11 bases lining up with TRBD2. CDR3 length equals 15 residues. The ends lost 2 bases at V and 5 bases at J; junction bases unmatched: 2. Looked up from germline, CDR1 is SGHTA and CDR2 is FQGTGA. The CDR3 DNA reads as TGTGCCAGCAGCTTACAGGGACTAGCGGACAATGAGCAGTTCTTC. This encodes CASSLQGLADNEQFF.

With respect to this clonotype: A clone one base away is much larger, so this may be a read error. The genes are TRBV28 and TRBJ2-3; tentative D call: TRBD1 (6 bases). Germline CDR1 is MDHEN and CDR2 is SYDVKM. Trimming removed 6 bases at V and 2 bases at J, with 12 bases between. There are 14 residues in the CDR3. Here the CDR3 DNA reads TGTGCCAGCAGCCCAGGGGATCACACAGATACGCAGTATTTT. Its translation: CASSPGDHTDTQYF.

The V and J genes are TRBV18 and TRBJ2-3; no reliable D call. Per the germline V gene, CDR1 is KGHSH and CDR2 is LQKENI. V was clipped by 2 bases and J by 4 bases, with 13 bases between them. The CDR3 has 15 amino acids. Here the CDR3 reads CASSPDIPQADTQYF. The CDR3, as DNA: TGTGCCAGCTCACCAGACATACCCCAAGCAGATACGCAGTATTTT.

The rearrangement joins TRBV28 to TRBJ1-6; TRBD1 matches 8 bases. The CDR3 has 16 amino acids. V lost 4 bases and J lost 6; bases outside the gene matches: 8. The germline CDR1 and CDR2 sequences are MDHEN and SYDVKM. CDR3 DNA: TGTGCCAGCAGTTCCAACTTACAGGGGGGTAATTCACCCCTCCACTTT. Translating gives CASSSNLQGGNSPLHF.

The rearrangement uses TRBV20-1 and TRBJ2-5; D is uncertain. CDR1 and CDR2 from the germline V gene are DFQATT and SNEGSKA (reference sequence). Trimming pared 0 bases from V and 7 bases from J, leaving 3 bases between. This CDR3 region has 10 residues. The CDR3 DNA reads TGCAGTGCTAGAGATGTGACCCAGTACTTC. The encoded protein is CSARDVTQYF.

This clonotype was observed many times. The J gene is TRBJ1-5, the V gene TRBV4-2; D not resolved. This CDR3 has 15 amino acids. The germline V gene encodes CDR1 LGHNA and CDR2 YNFKEQ. Trimming cost V 2 bases and J 3 bases, with 11 bases left between them. The CDR3 sequence: CASSQTYENNQPQHF. CDR3 DNA: TGTGCCAGCAGCCAAACCTACGAAAACAATCAGCCCCAGCATTTT.

On this clonotype: A single base separates this from a much larger clone, so it may be a read error. This chain links TRBV20-1 with TRBJ2-5, with TRBD2 matching 12 bases. Germline V gives CDR1 DFQATT, CDR2 SNEGSKA (reference sequence). The CDR3 has 14 amino acids. The CDR3: CSARGTSGQETRYF. The CDR3 DNA follows: TGCAGTGCTAGGGGGACTAGCGGGCAAGAGACCCGGTACTTC.

In its sample, this clonotype was seen a few times. This rearrangement joins TRBV2 to TRBJ2-5; 7 bases are a match to TRBD2. Unmatched junction bases numbered 8, after V lost 2 bases and J lost 2 bases. Germline V gene lookup returns CDR1 SNHLY and CDR2 FYNNEI. The CDR3 sequence is 16 residues long. CDR3 in amino acids: CASSESWTRPQETQYF. Written as DNA, the CDR3 is TGTGCCAGCAGTGAATCTTGGACTAGGCCTCAAGAGACCCAGTACTTC.

This clonotype was picked up many times. The chain links TRBV10-3 to TRBJ2-1; D is undetermined. CDR1 is ENHRY and CDR2 is SYGVKD in the germline V gene. Trimming took 4 bases from V and 1 from J, leaving 5 bases between them. The CDR3 length is 13 residues. For the CDR3, the DNA is TGTGCCATCAGTGTCGATTCCTACAATGAGCAGTTCTTC. Its translation: CAISVDSYNEQFF.

Only a few counts were recorded for this clonotype. The rearrangement uses TRBV20-1 and TRBJ2-1; 12 bases align to TRBD2. Germline CDR1 reads DFQATT; CDR2 reads SNEGSKA (reference sequence). The V gene end was trimmed by 5 bases and the J gene end by 8 bases; junction bases not matched to a gene: 10. This CDR3 is 15 amino acids long. CDR3 in amino acids: CSAELAGGPIYEQFF. The CDR3 DNA sequence: TGCAGTGCTGAGCTAGCGGGGGGGCCAATTTATGAGCAGTTCTTC.

This clonotype was detected many times. The CDR3 loop reads CASSYDTFYGYTF. Written as DNA, the CDR3 is TGTGCCAGCAGCTATGACACCTTTTATGGCTACACCTTC. The chain uses TRBV7-9 and TRBJ1-2; no clear D. The CDR3 length is 13 residues. V lost 4 bases to trimming and J lost 5 bases, with 11 bases between them. CDR1 is SEHNR and CDR2 is FQNEAQ in the germline V gene (reference sequence).

The chain employs TRBV20-1 and TRBJ2-3; 15 bases fit TRBD2. The V gene end was trimmed by 2 bases and the J gene end by 3 bases; junction bases not matched to a gene: 3. The CDR3 runs 16 residues. Germline-derived CDR1 and CDR2 are DFQATT and SNEGSKA (reference sequence). CDR3 protein: CSARPGLAGGTDTQYF. The CDR3 DNA reads TGCAGTGCTAGACCGGGACTAGCGGGAGGTACAGATACGCAGTATTTT.

The CDR3 reads CASSNLQGPSSYNEQFF. CDR3 DNA sequence: TGCGCCAGCAGCAACTTACAGGGTCCCAGTTCCTACAATGAGCAGTTCTTC. V and J are TRBV5-1 and TRBJ2-1; weak D call: TRBD1 (6 bases). This CDR3 region has 17 residues. V gave up 4 bases and J gave up 1 base, with 18 bases separating them. CDR1 and CDR2 (germline): SGHRS, YFSETQ.

V is TRBV12-3 or TRBV12-4 and J is TRBJ1-3, with D possibly matching TRBD1 (5 bases). The CDR3 is made up of 15 amino acids. V lost 5 bases and J lost 0, with 11 bases in between. CDR3 sequence (DNA): TGTGCCAGCAGTCGACAGACAAGCTCTGGAAACACCATATATTTT. Residues: CASSRQTSSGNTIYF.

This clonotype came up a few times. The chain is built from TRBV12-3 or TRBV12-4 and TRBJ1-5; D gene ambiguous. CDR3 size: 14 residues. The V and J ends lost 4 bases and 0 bases respectively, with 7 bases between them. The CDR3 DNA reads as TGTGCCAGCAGTTGGTCCTATAGCAATCAGCCCCAGCATTTT. Its protein product is CASSWSYSNQPQHF.

The sample holds a few counts of this clonotype. The V gene is TRBV6-2 or TRBV6-3, the J gene TRBJ2-1, with D possibly matching TRBD2 (6 bases). Trimming took off 6 bases at V and 5 bases at J, with 14 bases between the two ends. CDR1 is MNHEY and CDR2 is SVGEGT in the germline V gene. This CDR3 contains 14 residues. The CDR3 is CASRVSSVDNEQFF. CDR3 nucleotides: TGTGCCAGCAGAGTTTCTAGCGTTGACAATGAGCAGTTCTTC.

This clonotype was detected many times. DNA of the CDR3: TGTGCCAGCAGTTTACTGAGCGGGGCAACAGATACGCAGTATTTT. Translated: CASSLLSGATDTQYF. The chain combines TRBV12-3 or TRBV12-4 with TRBJ2-3; 7 nucleotides align to TRBD2. The CDR3 contains 15 residues. V trimming: 2 bases; J trimming: 3 bases; junction bases outside the gene matches: 5.